The sequence of this TCR beta chain was determined in a study of identical twins. Study results and limitations: Compared with models, monozygotic twins showed more out-of-frame TCR alpha sharing. Its conclusions, products of cross-sectional statistical analysis, did not come from following the same donors.

This clonotype was counted only a few times. What it recognizes is unknown. A universal primer site came from template switching; cDNA carried unique molecular identifiers. Each CDR3 protein gets one entry after TCRdb re-called the 5' RACE reads with MiXCR. The repertoire holds around 530,000 distinct CDR3 sequences, with about 15% as singletons. The CDR3 loop spans 16 amino acids. With V trimmed by 0 bases and J by 4 bases, 5 bases remained unmatched. CDR1 is KGHDR, CDR2 SFDVKD, per germline. This sample also appeared in a second study, on yellow fever vaccine responses in identical twins.

The specimen sequenced was CD4+ T cells sorted from blood. The receptor was derived from a woman younger than 35 in good health. The V gene is TRBV24-1, the J gene TRBJ2-3; 8 bases agree with TRBD1. DNA for the CDR3: TGTGCCACCAGTGATTTGCGGACAGGGCGCGCAGATACGCAGTATTTT. Translating gives CATSDLRTGRADTQYF.